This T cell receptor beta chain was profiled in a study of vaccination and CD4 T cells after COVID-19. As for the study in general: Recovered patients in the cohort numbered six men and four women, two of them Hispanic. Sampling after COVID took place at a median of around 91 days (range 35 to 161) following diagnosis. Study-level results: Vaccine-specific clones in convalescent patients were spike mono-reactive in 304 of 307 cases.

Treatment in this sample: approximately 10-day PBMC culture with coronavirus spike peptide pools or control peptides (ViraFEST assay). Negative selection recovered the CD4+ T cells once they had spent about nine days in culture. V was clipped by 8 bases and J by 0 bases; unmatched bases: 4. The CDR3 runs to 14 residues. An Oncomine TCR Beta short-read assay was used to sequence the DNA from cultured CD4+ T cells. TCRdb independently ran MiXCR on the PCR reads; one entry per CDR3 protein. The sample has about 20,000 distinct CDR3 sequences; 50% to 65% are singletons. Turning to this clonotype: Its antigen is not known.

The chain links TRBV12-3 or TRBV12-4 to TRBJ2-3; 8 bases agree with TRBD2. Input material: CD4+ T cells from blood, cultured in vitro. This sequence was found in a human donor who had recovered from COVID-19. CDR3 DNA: TGTGCCAGCGCGGGGGGACCCAGCACAGATACGCAGTATTTT. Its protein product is CASAGGPSTDTQYF.